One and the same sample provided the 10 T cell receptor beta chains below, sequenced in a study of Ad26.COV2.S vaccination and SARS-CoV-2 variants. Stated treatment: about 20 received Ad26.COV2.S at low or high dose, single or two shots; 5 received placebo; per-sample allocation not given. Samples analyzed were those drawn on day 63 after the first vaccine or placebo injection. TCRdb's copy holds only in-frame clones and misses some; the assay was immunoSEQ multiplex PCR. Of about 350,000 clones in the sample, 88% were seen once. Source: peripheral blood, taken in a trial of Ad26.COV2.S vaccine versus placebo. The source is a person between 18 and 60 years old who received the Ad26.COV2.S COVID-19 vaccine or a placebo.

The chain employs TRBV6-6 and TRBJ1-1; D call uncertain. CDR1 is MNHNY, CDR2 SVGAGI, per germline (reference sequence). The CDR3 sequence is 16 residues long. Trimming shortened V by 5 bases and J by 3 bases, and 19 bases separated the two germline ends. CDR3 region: CASSRPGHQTDTEAFF. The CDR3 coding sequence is TGTGCCAGCAGTCGACCGGGCCATCAGACGGACACTGAAGCTTTCTTT.

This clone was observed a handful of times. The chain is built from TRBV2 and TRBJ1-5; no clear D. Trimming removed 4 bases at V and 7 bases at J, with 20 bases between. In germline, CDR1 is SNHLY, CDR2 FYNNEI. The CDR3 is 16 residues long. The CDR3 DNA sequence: TGTGCCAGCAGTGCTTTTGGGCAGACGCTCGGACAGCCCCAGCATTTT. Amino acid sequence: CASSAFGQTLGQPQHF.

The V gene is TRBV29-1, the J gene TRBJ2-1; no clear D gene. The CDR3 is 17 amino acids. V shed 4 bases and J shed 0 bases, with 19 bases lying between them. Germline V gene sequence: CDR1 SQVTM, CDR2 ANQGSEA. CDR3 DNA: TGCAGCGTTGTCCCCTTCGAACCGGAGACCTCCTACAATGAGCAGTTCTTC. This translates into CSVVPFEPETSYNEQFF.

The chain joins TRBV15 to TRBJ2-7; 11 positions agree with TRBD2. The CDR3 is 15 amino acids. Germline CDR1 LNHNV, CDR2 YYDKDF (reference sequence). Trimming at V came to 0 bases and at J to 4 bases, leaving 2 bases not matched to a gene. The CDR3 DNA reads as TGTGCCACCAGCAGAGAGACTAGCGGGACTTACGAGCAGTACTTC. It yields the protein CATSRETSGTYEQYF. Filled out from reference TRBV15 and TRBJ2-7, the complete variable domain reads DAMVIQNPRYQVTQFGKPVTLSCSQTLNHNVMYWYQQKSSQAPKLLFHYYDKDFNNEADTPDNFQSRRPNTSFCFLDIRSPGLGDTAMYLCATSRETSGTYEQYFGPGTRLTVT.

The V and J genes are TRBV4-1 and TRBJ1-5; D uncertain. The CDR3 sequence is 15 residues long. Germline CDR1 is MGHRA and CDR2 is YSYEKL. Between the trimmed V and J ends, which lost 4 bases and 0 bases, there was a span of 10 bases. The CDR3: CASSRDIYSNQPQHF. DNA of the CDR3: TGCGCCAGCAGCCGGGATATCTATAGCAATCAGCCCCAGCATTTT.

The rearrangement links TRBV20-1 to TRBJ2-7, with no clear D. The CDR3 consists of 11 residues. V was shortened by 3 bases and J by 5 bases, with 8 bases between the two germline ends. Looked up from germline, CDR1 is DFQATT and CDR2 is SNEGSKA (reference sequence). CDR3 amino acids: CSASTLNEQYF. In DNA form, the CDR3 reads TGCAGTGCTAGCACCTTAAACGAGCAGTACTTC.

CDR3 region: CASRTRDSGGRAEAFF. The CDR3 coding sequence is TGTGCCAGCAGAACGAGGGATTCGGGGGGGAGGGCTGAAGCTTTCTTT. V usage is TRBV7-2 and J usage is TRBJ1-1; D is perhaps TRBD1 (5 bases). The CDR3 is 16 residues long. Germline CDR1 and CDR2: SGHTA and FQGNSA. V was cut by 6 bases and J by 6 bases, with 23 bases left in between.

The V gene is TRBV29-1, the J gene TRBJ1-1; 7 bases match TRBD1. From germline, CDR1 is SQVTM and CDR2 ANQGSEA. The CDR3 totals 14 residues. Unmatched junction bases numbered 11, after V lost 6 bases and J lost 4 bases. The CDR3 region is CSVANRGGRTEAFF. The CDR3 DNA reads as TGCAGCGTAGCGAACAGGGGAGGGCGCACTGAAGCTTTCTTT. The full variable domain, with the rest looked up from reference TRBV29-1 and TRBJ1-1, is SAVISQKPSRDICQRGTSLTIQCQVDSQVTMMFWYRQQPGQSLTLIATANQGSEATYESGFVIDKFPISRPNLTFSTLTVSNMSPEDSSIYLCSVANRGGRTEAFFGQGTRLTVV.

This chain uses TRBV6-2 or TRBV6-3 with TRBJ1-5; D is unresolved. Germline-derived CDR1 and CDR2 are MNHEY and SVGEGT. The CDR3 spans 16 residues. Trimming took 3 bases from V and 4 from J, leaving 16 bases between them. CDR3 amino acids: CASSYKTTVGNQPQHF. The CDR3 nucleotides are TGTGCCAGCAGTTATAAGACGACGGTGGGGAATCAGCCCCAGCATTTT.

Here the CDR3 DNA reads TGTGCCAGCTCTCTATCAGGGGGCGATGAAGCTTTCTTT. Residues: CASSLSGGDEAFF. The chain joins TRBV18 to TRBJ1-1; 8 nucleotides match TRBD1. The trim removed 6 bases at V and 7 bases at J, leaving 7 bases unmatched. The CDR3 extends over 13 amino acids. CDR1 and CDR2 from the germline V gene are KGHSH and LQKENI. Full variable domain (outside the CDR3, taken from reference TRBV18 and TRBJ1-1): NAGVMQNPRHLVRRRGQEARLRCSPMKGHSHVYWYRQLPEEGLKFMVYLQKENIIDESGMPKERFSAEFPKEGPSILRIQQVVRGDSAAYFCASSLSGGDEAFFGQGTRLTVV.